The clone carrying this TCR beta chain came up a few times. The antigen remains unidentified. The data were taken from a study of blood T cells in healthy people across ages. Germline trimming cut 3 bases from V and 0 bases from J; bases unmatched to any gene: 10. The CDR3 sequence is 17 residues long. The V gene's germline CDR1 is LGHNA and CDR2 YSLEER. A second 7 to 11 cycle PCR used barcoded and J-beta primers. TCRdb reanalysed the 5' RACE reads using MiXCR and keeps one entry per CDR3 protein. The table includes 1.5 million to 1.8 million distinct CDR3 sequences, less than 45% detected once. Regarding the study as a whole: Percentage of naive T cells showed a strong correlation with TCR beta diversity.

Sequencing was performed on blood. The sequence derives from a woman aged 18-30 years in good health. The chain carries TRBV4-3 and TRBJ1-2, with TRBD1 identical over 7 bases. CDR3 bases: TGCGCCAGCAGCCAGCCGGGACAGATTCATGCTAACTATGGCTACACCTTC. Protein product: CASSQPGQIHANYGYTF.